Below are 25 T cell receptor beta chains sequenced from a single sample in a study of T cells in Graves' hyperthyroidism and ophthalmopathy. Authors of the study amplified TCR beta CDR3 regions from RNA transcripts. TCR CDR3 underwent first-round RT-PCR with the HTBI primer set. TCRdb re-called the multiplex PCR reads with MiXCR, one entry per CDR3 protein. Among 600,000 or so distinct CDR3 sequences, 35% to 55% were seen once, and the ten largest hold just under 8.5%. Material: peripheral blood or thyroid tissue (not recorded which). The receptor source for this set is a woman aged 18 to 35 with Graves' hyperthyroidism.

The chain couples TRBV10-3 to TRBJ2-5; D may be TRBD2 (5 bases). Trimming removed 3 bases from V and 4 bases from J, with 21 bases in between. The CDR3 extends over 17 amino acids. Germline values: CDR1 ENHRY, CDR2 SYGVKD. The chain's CDR3 is CAISDPIIKGVLETQYF. CDR3 bases: TGTGCCATCAGTGACCCCATTATCAAGGGAGTACTAGAGACCCAGTACTTC.

This clonotype was counted only a few times. The chain couples TRBV11-3 to TRBJ1-6; the D is unclear. Germline values: CDR1 SGHNT, CDR2 YENEEA. V lost 2 bases and J lost 6, with 14 bases in between. The CDR3 extends over 16 amino acids. This chain's CDR3 is CASSLRARTFNSPLHF. The CDR3 DNA reads as TGTGCCAGCAGCTTAAGGGCCCGCACCTTTAATTCACCCCTCCACTTT.

This clonotype was seen a handful of times. The chain employs TRBV19 and TRBJ2-3; TRBD2 matches at 10 bases. The CDR3 has 16 amino acids. Germline values: CDR1 LNHDA, CDR2 SQIVND (reference sequence). The trim removed 7 bases at V and 0 bases at J, leaving 7 bases unmatched. The CDR3 sequence is CASTHLAGGSTDTQYF. The CDR3 nucleotides are TGTGCCAGTACCCACTTAGCGGGAGGAAGCACAGATACGCAGTATTTT.

V usage is TRBV20-1 and J usage is TRBJ2-5; perhaps TRBD2 as D (6 bases). This CDR3 has 15 residues. Germline lookup yields CDR1 DFQATT and CDR2 SNEGSKA (reference sequence). Deletions cut 4 bases from V and 0 bases from J, with 15 bases between. The CDR3 bases are TGCAGTGCTACCCGCGGGGCTAGGTACCAAGAGACCCAGTACTTC. Translation: CSATRGARYQETQYF.

The J gene is TRBJ1-2, the V gene TRBV15; possible D gene TRBD1, 5 bases. Germline V gene lookup returns CDR1 LNHNV and CDR2 YYDKDF (reference sequence). Trimming took off 0 bases at V and 10 bases at J, with 12 bases between the two ends. CDR3 length equals 13 residues. As DNA, the CDR3 is TGTGCCACCAGCAGAGAAGTAGGGGATCCCTACACCTTC. This sequence encodes CATSREVGDPYTF.

This clonotype showed up many times. The CDR3 loop reads CSADPPGAHEQYF. The CDR3 nucleotides are TGCAGTGCCGATCCCCCAGGGGCCCACGAGCAGTACTTC. This rearrangement joins TRBV20-1 to TRBJ2-7; weak D call: TRBD1 (6 bases). Looked up from germline, CDR1 is DFQATT and CDR2 is SNEGSKA (reference sequence). Trimming removed 6 bases from V and 5 bases from J, with 17 bases in between. The CDR3 runs 13 residues.

This clonotype occurred many times. This chain connects TRBV7-2 to TRBJ1-5; D gene uncertain. The V end lost 0 bases, the J end lost 2 bases, and 8 bases lay between the germline ends. Looked up from germline, CDR1 is SGHTA and CDR2 is FQGNSA. The CDR3 consists of 15 residues. The CDR3 DNA follows: TGTGCCAGCAGCTTAGCGACTTGGGGCAATCAGCCCCAGCATTTT. It specifies CASSLATWGNQPQHF.

V gene TRBV7-8 combines with J gene TRBJ2-2; D not resolved. The CDR3 extends over 15 amino acids. Germline V gene lookup returns CDR1 SGHVS and CDR2 FQNEAQ. The V gene lost 8 bases and the J gene lost 3 bases, with 16 bases spanning the gap. The CDR3 DNA reads as TGTGCCAGCCAAGGGCTCTGGTCAGACACCGGGGAGCTGTTTTTT. This codes for CASQGLWSDTGELFF.

The rearrangement joins TRBV7-6 to TRBJ2-7; D remains ambiguous. This CDR3 is 13 amino acids long. V gave up 6 bases and J gave up 5 bases, with 14 bases separating them. Germline V gives CDR1 SGHVS, CDR2 FNYEAQ. The CDR3 DNA sequence: TGTGCCAGCAGTTATCTCGAGTCCAACGAGCAGTACTTC. Protein sequence: CASSYLESNEQYF.

The V and J genes are TRBV7-8 and TRBJ1-5; possibly TRBD1 for D (5 bases). The CDR3 contains 13 residues. The germline V gene has CDR1 SGHVS and CDR2 FQNEAQ. With 6 bases removed from V and 10 bases from J, the gap between germline ends came to 16 bases. CDR3 protein: CASSLGGIGPQHF. The CDR3, as DNA: TGTGCCAGCAGTTTGGGGGGTATCGGTCCCCAGCATTTT.

The genes are TRBV20-1 and TRBJ1-1; 12 nucleotides align to TRBD1. Trimming at V came to 6 bases and at J to 6 bases, leaving 11 bases not matched to a gene. CDR3 length equals 15 residues. Germline loops: CDR1 DFQATT, CDR2 SNEGSKA (reference sequence). The CDR3 reads CSASSLGTGGPEAFF. The CDR3 DNA sequence: TGCAGTGCCAGTAGTCTAGGGACAGGGGGCCCTGAAGCTTTCTTT.

This clonotype was seen a few times. The chain employs TRBV14 and TRBJ1-1, with TRBD1 identical over 9 bases. CDR1 and CDR2 from the germline V gene are SGHDN and FVKESK. J gave up 5 bases and V 3 bases, and 4 bases lay outside the gene matches. The CDR3 is made up of 14 amino acids. CDR3 protein: CASSQYGQGTEAFF. CDR3 coding DNA: TGTGCCAGCAGCCAGTACGGACAGGGGACTGAAGCTTTCTTT.

This clonotype occurred a few times. The J gene is TRBJ2-5, the V gene TRBV6-5, with 7 bases that match TRBD2. V was clipped by 6 bases and J by 3 bases; unmatched bases: 4. In germline, CDR1 is MNHEY, CDR2 SVGAGI. The CDR3 length is 13 residues. DNA for the CDR3: TGTGCCAGCAGCTGGGGGGGGGAAGAGACCCAGTACTTC. As protein: CASSWGGEETQYF.

The chain links TRBV5-5 to TRBJ1-2; D possibly corresponds to TRBD1 (5 bases). Trimming removed 0 bases from V and 2 bases from J, with 8 bases in between. Germline V gene data show CDR1 as SGHKS and CDR2 as YYEKEE (reference sequence). CDR3 length: 14 residues. This chain's CDR3 is CASSLGGKNYGYTF. CDR3 coding DNA: TGTGCCAGCAGCTTGGGGGGCAAAAACTATGGCTACACCTTC.

J is TRBJ1-1 and V is TRBV11-2; a weak D match, TRBD1 (5 bases). Germline V gives CDR1 SGHAT, CDR2 FQNNGV. The CDR3 runs 12 residues. V shed 4 bases and J shed 7 bases, with 10 bases lying between them. The CDR3 nucleotides are TGTGCCAGCAGCTACAATGGGGGTGAAGCTTTCTTT. This translates into CASSYNGGEAFF.

This clonotype was picked up a small number of times. CDR3 amino acids: CASIGMTVQETQYF. In DNA form, the CDR3 reads TGTGCCAGCATTGGGATGACAGTCCAAGAGACCCAGTACTTC. The V gene is TRBV24-1, the J gene TRBJ2-5, with D tentatively TRBD1 (5 bases). The germline CDR1 and CDR2 sequences are KGHDR and SFDVKD. V lost 11 bases and J 1 base, leaving 16 bases between the germline ends. The CDR3 totals 14 residues.

About this clonotype itself: Given a much more abundant clone one base away, this may be a read error. The rearrangement uses TRBV7-9 and TRBJ2-5, with 11 nucleotides matching TRBD2. Germline V gives CDR1 SEHNR, CDR2 FQNEAQ (reference sequence). With 8 bases clipped from V and 3 bases from J, the junction kept 5 bases outside the gene matches. This CDR3 has 14 amino acids. The CDR3 is CASGWGLAEETQYF. The CDR3 region has the DNA TGTGCCAGCGGCTGGGGACTAGCGGAAGAGACCCAGTACTTC.

This clonotype was counted a few times. One end of the junction fails to match germline, which may point to a read error. The chain uses TRBV11-2 and TRBJ2-7; maybe TRBD1 (6 bases). The CDR3 extends over 15 amino acids. Germline CDR1 is SGHAT and CDR2 is FQNNGV. The DNA of the CDR3 is TGCGCCAGCAGCCAAGGAGTGGGACACCGGGGCGAGCAGTACTTC. Its protein product is CASSQGVGHRGEQYF.

This chain connects TRBV6-1 to TRBJ2-3; D is undetermined. Per germline, CDR1 MNHNS and CDR2 SASEGT. V dropped 4 bases and J dropped 0 bases, with 8 bases sitting between them. CDR3 length: 14 amino acids. CDR3 protein: CASSVGGSTDTQYF. CDR3 nucleotides: TGTGCCAGCAGTGTCGGTGGGAGCACAGATACGCAGTATTTT.

This clonotype was observed many times. Relative to the germline gene, one junction end is altered; a read error may explain this. CDR3 coding DNA: TGTGCCAGCAGCCTTACGCAGGGGAGCACTCAGCCCCAGCATTTT. Translated: CASSLTQGSTQPQHF. The rearrangement uses TRBV2 and TRBJ1-5; D might be TRBD1 (6 bases). The germline gives CDR1 SNHLY, CDR2 FYNNEI. The CDR3 extends over 15 amino acids.

This clonotype came up a few times. CDR3 sequence reads: CATSRDNGGQETQYF. CDR3 DNA sequence: TGTGCCACCAGCAGAGACAATGGCGGACAAGAGACCCAGTACTTC. The genes are TRBV15 and TRBJ2-5; D is undetermined. Germline CDR1 LNHNV, CDR2 YYDKDF (reference sequence). V was trimmed by 0 bases and J by 2 bases, leaving 10 bases between them. The CDR3 covers 15 residues.

The V and J genes are TRBV13 and TRBJ2-5; no firm D call. Trimming pared 1 base from V and 1 base from J, leaving 10 bases between. The CDR3 has 15 amino acids. Germline V gene data show CDR1 as PRHDT and CDR2 as FYEKMQ (reference sequence). CDR3 residues: CASSLALSPQETQYF. For the CDR3, the DNA is TGTGCCAGCAGCTTAGCCCTAAGCCCCCAAGAGACCCAGTACTTC. The full variable domain, with the rest looked up from reference TRBV13 and TRBJ2-5, is AAGVIQSPRHLIKEKRETATLKCYPIPRHDTVYWYQQGPGQDPQFLISFYEKMQSDKGSIPDRFSAQQFSDYHSELNMSSLELGDSALYFCASSLALSPQETQYFGPGTRLLVL.

The table lists this clonotype with a few counts. V and J are TRBV7-2 and TRBJ2-2; D not resolved. V lost 2 bases and J lost 6, with 4 bases in between. CDR1 SGHTA and CDR2 FQGNSA come from the germline V gene. This CDR3 has 12 amino acids. This CDR3 reads CASSLSPGELFF. The CDR3 region has the DNA TGTGCCAGCAGCTTAAGCCCCGGGGAGCTGTTTTTT.

The chain uses TRBV6-4 and TRBJ1-3; D may be TRBD1 (5 bases). Germline assignment: CDR1 MRHNA and CDR2 SNTAGT. The CDR3 contains 17 residues. Trimming left V 3 bases short and J 1 base short, with 16 bases between. The CDR3 sequence: CASSEKGQSQSGNTIYF. The CDR3 DNA is TGTGCCAGCAGTGAGAAAGGACAATCCCAATCTGGAAACACCATATATTTT.

This clonotype has just a few counts. The rearrangement joins TRBV2 to TRBJ1-2, with 7 bases aligning to TRBD1. This CDR3 is built from 12 residues. The ends lost 6 bases at V and 7 bases at J; junction bases unmatched: 5. Germline V gene lookup returns CDR1 SNHLY and CDR2 FYNNEI. Here the CDR3 DNA reads TGTGCCAGCAGGACAGGGCTCCCTGGCTACACCTTC. As protein: CASRTGLPGYTF.